Below are 16 T cell receptor beta chains sequenced from a single sample in a study of blood T cell repertoires in COVID-19. Assay: immunoSEQ multiplex PCR; the TCRdb copy retains only in-frame clones and omits some. The sample holds approximately 300,000 clones, about 83% seen once. Sample: peripheral blood. Receptor source: a woman between 50 and 59 years old with acute or convalescent COVID-19.

This rearrangement joins TRBV4-2 to TRBJ2-1, with 11 bases identical to TRBD2. J was trimmed by 5 bases and V by 0 bases; bases with no gene match: 6. Germline lookup yields CDR1 LGHNA and CDR2 YNFKEQ. The CDR3 is 17 amino acids. Written as DNA, the CDR3 is TGTGCCAGCAGCCAAGATATGACTAGCGGGATCAACAATGAGCAGTTCTTC. It is translated as CASSQDMTSGINNEQFF.

The chain uses TRBV6-5 and TRBJ1-5; D is perhaps TRBD1 (6 bases). The V end was cut by 6 bases, the J end by 7 bases, with 16 bases between. This CDR3 comprises 14 residues. From germline, CDR1 is MNHEY and CDR2 SVGAGI. The CDR3 spells CASRLEQGVQPQHF. DNA for the CDR3: TGTGCCAGCAGACTAGAACAGGGAGTACAGCCCCAGCATTTT.

The chain links TRBV7-9 to TRBJ1-3; D ambiguous. V lost 6 bases to trimming and J lost 0 bases, with 9 bases between them. Germline CDR1 is SEHNR and CDR2 is FQNEAQ (reference sequence). This CDR3 has 14 residues. CDR3 coding DNA: TGTGCCAGCAGTCCTACCACCTCTGGAAACACCATATATTTT. As protein: CASSPTTSGNTIYF.

The V gene is TRBV5-6, the J gene TRBJ2-7, with D uncertain. Germline loops: CDR1 SGHDT, CDR2 YYEEEE. V was trimmed by 3 bases and J by 4 bases, leaving 11 bases between them. The CDR3 extends over 13 amino acids. The CDR3 reads CASSSYQYYEQYV. The CDR3 DNA is TGTGCCAGCAGCTCCTATCAATATTACGAGCAGTACGTC.

The chain joins TRBV5-5 to TRBJ1-1; D gene uncertain. The CDR3 spans 14 residues. The germline V and J ends were trimmed by 1 base and 0 bases, with 7 bases remaining between them. Germline loops: CDR1 SGHKS, CDR2 YYEKEE (reference sequence). The CDR3 DNA sequence: TGTGCCAGCAGCTTGCCAGGTGTGAACACTGAAGCTTTCTTT. Encoded protein: CASSLPGVNTEAFF.

The rearrangement links TRBV2 to TRBJ2-7, with a weak D call TRBD1 (6 bases). This CDR3 has 11 amino acids. Trimming stripped 11 bases from V and 8 bases from J, with 16 bases between. Germline V lookup: CDR1 SNHLY, CDR2 FYNNEI. This CDR3 is CAGGQPLQQYV. Here the CDR3 DNA reads TGTGCCGGCGGACAGCCCCTCCAGCAGTACGTC.

V and J are TRBV7-2 and TRBJ2-7; D is possibly TRBD1 (7 bases). Germline CDR1 SGHTA, CDR2 FQGNSA. V lost 3 bases and J 7 bases, leaving 13 bases between the germline ends. The CDR3 length is 13 residues. CDR3 DNA sequence: TGTGCCAGCAGCTTCAGACAGGGAGGAGAGCAGTACGTC. Translated, it gives CASSFRQGGEQYV.

The chain carries TRBV19 and TRBJ1-5; D might be TRBD1 (6 bases). CDR3 length: 18 residues. Deletions cut 2 bases from V and 7 bases from J, with 24 bases between. The V gene's germline CDR1 is LNHDA and CDR2 SQIVND (reference sequence). CDR3 sequence: CASSISSRDRRVGQPQHF. The CDR3 region has the DNA TGTGCCAGTAGTATAAGTAGTCGTGACAGGCGGGTTGGACAGCCCCAGCATTTT.

The chain uses TRBV5-4 and TRBJ2-7, with 9 bases aligning to TRBD2. This CDR3 comprises 16 residues. Trimming removed 0 bases from V and 0 bases from J; junction bases left unmatched: 4. Per germline, CDR1 SGHNT and CDR2 YYREEE (reference sequence). The CDR3 protein is CASSLGGSGSSYEQYF. The CDR3 DNA follows: TGTGCCAGCAGCTTGGGGGGTAGCGGGAGCTCCTACGAGCAGTACTTC.

The chain is built from TRBV7-2 and TRBJ1-1; 10 bases align to TRBD1. Looked up from germline, CDR1 is SGHTA and CDR2 is FQGNSA. The CDR3 runs to 14 residues. After removal of 4 bases from V and 11 bases from J, the junction contained 10 bases not matched to a gene. CDR3 in DNA: TGTGCCAGCAGCTCACGGGACAGGGGAAAAGAGGCTTTCTTT. Its translation: CASSSRDRGKEAFF.

The rearrangement joins TRBV5-4 to TRBJ2-3; no firm D call. Germline V gene sequence: CDR1 SGHNT, CDR2 YYREEE (reference sequence). CDR3 length equals 16 residues. Trimming stripped 0 bases from V and 1 base from J, with 12 bases between. CDR3 sequence: CASSLEVAPRTDTQYF. In DNA, the CDR3 is TGTGCCAGCAGCTTGGAAGTGGCACCGCGCACAGATACGCAGTATTTT.

In its sample, this clone was seen a few times. The chain links TRBV12-3 or TRBV12-4 to TRBJ1-2; weak D call: TRBD1 (6 bases). V lost 5 bases to trimming and J lost 8 bases, with 15 bases between them. The CDR3 is 13 amino acids. The CDR3 DNA is TGTGCCAGCAGTCTCGACAGGCGGCGAGGCTACACCTTC. Amino acid sequence: CASSLDRRRGYTF.

The chain uses TRBV30 and TRBJ2-5; TRBD1 matches at 7 bases. The trim removed 3 bases at V and 1 base at J, leaving 5 bases unmatched. The CDR3 spans 14 residues. Germline CDR1 GTSNPN, CDR2 SVGIG (reference sequence). CDR3 in DNA: TGTGCCTGGAGGGAGACAGGGAGCCAAGAGACCCAGTACTTC. It codes for CAWRETGSQETQYF. The variable domain in full, completed from reference TRBV30 and TRBJ2-5, reads SQTIHQWPATLVQPVGSPLSLECTVEGTSNPNLYWYRQAAGRGLQLLFYSVGIGQISSEVPQNLSASRPQDRQFILSSKKLLLSDSGFYLCAWRETGSQETQYFGPGTRLLVL.

This clone was seen only a few times. V gene TRBV2 combines with J gene TRBJ2-2; 8 bases are shared with TRBD2. Germline trimming cut 6 bases from V and 6 bases from J; bases unmatched to any gene: 6. Germline lookup yields CDR1 SNHLY and CDR2 FYNNEI. The CDR3 runs 14 residues. The CDR3 protein is CASRDFSGAGELFF. The DNA of the CDR3 is TGTGCCAGCAGAGACTTTAGCGGGGCCGGGGAGCTGTTTTTT.

The chain has TRBV7-6 and TRBJ1-4; D unresolved. Trimming left V 0 bases short and J 8 bases short, with 10 bases between. CDR1 is SGHVS and CDR2 is FNYEAQ in the germline V gene. The CDR3 sequence is 14 residues long. This CDR3 reads CASSLAEPPEKLFF. CDR3 nucleotides: TGTGCCAGCAGCTTAGCAGAGCCACCCGAAAAACTGTTTTTT. Together with reference TRBV7-6 and TRBJ1-4, the CDR3 gives the full variable domain: GAGVSQSPRYKVTKRGQDVALRCDPISGHVSLYWYRQALGQGPEFLTYFNYEAQQDKSGLPNDRFSAERPEGSISTLTIQRTEQRDSAMYRCASSLAEPPEKLFFGSGTQLSVL.

The chain employs TRBV2 and TRBJ2-2; the D gene is possibly TRBD2 (5 bases). V shed 7 bases and J shed 6 bases, with 21 bases lying between them. Per germline, CDR1 SNHLY and CDR2 FYNNEI. The CDR3 loop spans 16 amino acids. The CDR3 loop is CASTPLMGARAGELFF. As DNA, the CDR3 is TGTGCCAGCACCCCCTTGATGGGAGCTCGGGCCGGGGAGCTGTTTTTT.